The 25 T cell receptor beta chains listed next were all sequenced from one sample in a study of post-analysis software for immune sequencing data. Incorporated into the TCR beta cDNA libraries were unique molecular identifiers, which served to reduce PCR and sequencing biases. MiXCR was run by TCRdb on the PCR reads, yielding one entry per CDR3 protein. This sample yields approximately 460,000 distinct CDR3 sequences, of which roughly 45% are seen a single time; about 12% belongs to the top ten. These receptors' targets are unknown. Study results and caveats: Patients showed TRBV5-6, TRBV5-1 and TRBV20-1 among roughly five TRBV segments more frequent than in controls.

Specimen: blood. The receptors derive from a girl aged 10-17 years with multiple sclerosis.

The rearrangement joins TRBV28 to TRBJ2-5; a possible D gene is TRBD2 (6 bases). The germline V and J ends were trimmed by 6 bases and 1 base, with 18 bases remaining between them. The germline V gene encodes CDR1 MDHEN and CDR2 SYDVKM. The CDR3 spans 16 residues. The CDR3 nucleotides read TGTGCCAGCAGCCTACTCGGGGGATGGGGCCAAGAGACCCAGTACTTC. It codes for CASSLLGGWGQETQYF.

This clonotype was observed a handful of times. CDR3 sequence (DNA): TGTGCCAGCAGTAAAGGGACTAGCCACCAAGAGACCCAGTACTTC. Translated: CASSKGTSHQETQYF. The J gene is TRBJ2-5, the V gene TRBV28; 9 bases match TRBD2. V dropped 5 bases and J dropped 0; count of bases not matched to a gene: 4. Per the germline V gene, CDR1 is MDHEN and CDR2 is SYDVKM. The CDR3 consists of 15 residues.

This sequence joins TRBV12-3 or TRBV12-4 and TRBJ2-1; 8 bases agree with TRBD2. The CDR3 totals 18 residues. Trimming at V came to 4 bases and at J to 0 bases, leaving 11 bases not matched to a gene. The CDR3 DNA follows: TGTGCCAGCAGTTCCGGACTAGCACATAGAAGCTCCTACAATGAGCAGTTCTTC. It encodes CASSSGLAHRSSYNEQFF.

This clonotype turned up a few times. The V call is TRBV6-1, the J call TRBJ2-1; no definite D call. Germline V CDR1 and CDR2: MNHNS, SASEGT. Trimming removed 1 base at V and 0 bases at J, with 7 bases between. The CDR3 contains 15 residues. This CDR3 is CASSEDQSSYNEQFF. Here the CDR3 DNA reads TGTGCCAGCAGTGAAGACCAGAGCTCCTACAATGAGCAGTTCTTC.

A few counts support this clonotype. V gene TRBV7-3 combines with J gene TRBJ2-7; 7 bases line up with TRBD1. V lost 5 bases to trimming and J lost 2 bases; unmatched junction nucleotides: 6. The germline CDR1 and CDR2 sequences are SGHTA and FQGTGA. The length of the CDR3 is 14 residues. This CDR3 reads CASSPGTAPYEQYF. CDR3 DNA: TGTGCCAGCAGCCCTGGGACAGCCCCCTACGAGCAGTACTTC.

This clonotype has more than one count but fewer than ten. The rearrangement joins TRBV10-3 to TRBJ2-7; D gene ambiguous. Trimming cost V 4 bases and J 0 bases, with 7 bases left between them. CDR3 size: 13 residues. The V gene's germline CDR1 is ENHRY and CDR2 SYGVKD. CDR3 nucleotide sequence: TGTGCCATCAGTGGGGCGGACTCCTACGAGCAGTACTTC. Its protein is CAISGADSYEQYF.

The chain combines TRBV28 with TRBJ2-7; the match to TRBD2 covers 8 bases. The J call may be incorrect, as the DNA end agrees better with TRBJ2-4. The germline V gene encodes CDR1 MDHEN and CDR2 SYDVKM. The CDR3 consists of 18 residues. As DNA, the CDR3 is TGTGCCAGCAGTGCAGCGGGAGAATACGATAGGACCAAAAACATTCAGTACTTC. It encodes CASSAAGEYDRTKNIQYF.

This clonotype was observed a few times. The gene calls are TRBV15 and TRBJ2-3; D may be TRBD2 (5 bases). The CDR3 consists of 15 residues. The V and J ends lost 5 bases and 5 bases respectively, with 17 bases between them. Germline lookup yields CDR1 LNHNV and CDR2 YYDKDF (reference sequence). This CDR3 reads CATSLIGKFEDTQYF. The CDR3 DNA reads as TGTGCCACCAGCCTGATCGGGAAGTTCGAAGATACGCAGTATTTT.

This rearrangement joins TRBV20-1 to TRBJ1-1, with D perhaps matching TRBD1 (5 bases). The V end was cut by 6 bases, the J end by 0 bases, with 17 bases between. Germline lookup yields CDR1 DFQATT and CDR2 SNEGSKA (reference sequence). The CDR3 loop spans 15 amino acids. CDR3 region: CSARPRQYLNTEAFF. DNA of the CDR3: TGCAGTGCCCGCCCTCGACAGTACCTGAACACTGAAGCTTTCTTT.

The V gene is TRBV5-5, the J gene TRBJ2-7; possibly TRBD2 for D (7 bases). CDR1 and CDR2 (germline): SGHKS, YYEKEE (reference sequence). This CDR3 is built from 15 residues. Trimming shortened V by 4 bases and J by 4 bases, and 18 bases separated the two germline ends. CDR3 sequence: CASSGGLAVTYEQYF. As DNA, the CDR3 is TGTGCCAGCAGCGGGGGCCTAGCGGTTACTTACGAGCAGTACTTC.

V and J are TRBV5-1 and TRBJ2-7; tentative D call: TRBD1 (6 bases). CDR1 is SGHRS and CDR2 is YFSETQ in the germline V gene. This CDR3 has 17 amino acids. The V gene lost 1 base and the J gene lost 3 bases, with 20 bases spanning the gap. DNA of the CDR3: TGCGCCAGCAGCTTGACCAGGGGCCCCTCTATGGGCTACGAGCAGTACTTC. As protein: CASSLTRGPSMGYEQYF.

This clonotype has just one count. As the CDR3 is not closed by the conserved phenylalanine or tryptophan, this likely results from a read error. In DNA, the CDR3 is TGCAGCGTAGACGGGGACAGGGGATTCGATGAGCAGTTCTTA. As protein: CSVDGDRGFDEQFL. The chain has TRBV29-1 and TRBJ2-1; 10 bases align to TRBD1. V lost 6 bases and J lost 8; bases outside the gene matches: 10. Germline lookup yields CDR1 SQVTM and CDR2 ANQGSEA. The CDR3 spans 14 residues.

This rearrangement joins TRBV7-2 to TRBJ1-2; unclear D gene. V was cut by 4 bases and J by 7 bases, with 7 bases left in between. The CDR3 consists of 11 residues. CDR1 is SGHTA and CDR2 is FQGNSA in the germline V gene. In nucleotides, the CDR3 is TGTGCCAGCAGCTCTTTGGGTGGCTACACCTTC. It yields the protein CASSSLGGYTF.

The chain uses TRBV20-1 and TRBJ1-5; no clear D gene. Trimming took off 6 bases at V and 4 bases at J, with 16 bases between the two ends. There are 14 residues in the CDR3. Germline CDR1 and CDR2: DFQATT and SNEGSKA (reference sequence). The CDR3 here is CSARSPVGNQPQHF. The CDR3 region has the DNA TGCAGTGCCAGGTCCCCTGTCGGAAATCAGCCCCAGCATTTT.

This clonotype has just a few counts. The V call is TRBV10-3, the J call TRBJ2-1, with TRBD2 matching over 7 bases. The trim removed 5 bases at V and 10 bases at J, leaving 11 bases unmatched. This CDR3 comprises 14 residues. Germline loops: CDR1 ENHRY, CDR2 SYGVKD. This CDR3 is CAISPSQGGREQFF. For the CDR3, the DNA is TGTGCCATCAGTCCATCGCAGGGAGGGAGGGAGCAGTTCTTC.

This clonotype was recorded a few times. The chain combines TRBV12-3 or TRBV12-4 with TRBJ2-1, with 13 bases that match TRBD2. The V segment lost 6 bases and the J segment 9 bases; nucleotides outside the gene matches: 5. CDR3 size: 14 residues. The chain's CDR3 is CASRGLAGEAEQFF. The DNA for the CDR3 is TGTGCCAGCAGAGGACTAGCGGGAGAGGCTGAGCAGTTCTTC.

This clonotype showed up just once. The chain employs TRBV27 and TRBJ1-2, with 7 bases fitting TRBD1. CDR1 and CDR2 (germline): MNHEY, SMNVEV (reference sequence). The ends lost 5 bases at V and 0 bases at J; junction bases unmatched: 12. The CDR3 totals 17 residues. The CDR3 sequence is CASSPQGDSGANYGYTF. CDR3 in DNA: TGTGCCAGCAGTCCCCAAGGGGACAGTGGGGCTAACTATGGCTACACCTTC.

The CDR3 DNA follows: TGTGCCACCAGTGATTCGACTAGCGGGAGCCTCTACGGGAATGAGCAGTTCTTC. Translation: CATSDSTSGSLYGNEQFF. The chain joins TRBV24-1 to TRBJ2-1, with 12 nucleotides matching TRBD2. This CDR3 spans 18 amino acids. Germline loops: CDR1 KGHDR, CDR2 SFDVKD. Unmatched junction bases numbered 11, after V lost 2 bases and J lost 7 bases.

The chain employs TRBV20-1 and TRBJ1-2; TRBD1 might be the D (5 bases). V gave up 3 bases and J gave up 2 bases, with 13 bases separating them. CDR1 is DFQATT, CDR2 SNEGSKA, per germline (reference sequence). This CDR3 region has 14 residues. The CDR3 region has the DNA TGCAGTGCTAGTCTGCCGGGACGAAACTATGGCTACACCTTC. Its protein is CSASLPGRNYGYTF.

The genes are TRBV10-3 and TRBJ2-3; D is unclear. The V end was cut by 3 bases, the J end by 1 base, with 8 bases between. The germline CDR1 and CDR2 sequences are ENHRY and SYGVKD. This CDR3 comprises 14 residues. CDR3 protein: CAISDARGTDTQYF. The DNA of the CDR3 is TGTGCCATCAGTGATGCCAGAGGCACAGATACGCAGTATTTT.

This clonotype was observed a handful of times. V usage is TRBV12-5 and J usage is TRBJ2-1, with 7 bases lining up with TRBD2. Per germline, CDR1 LGHNT and CDR2 FRNRAP. The CDR3 consists of 15 residues. J gave up 7 bases and V 1 base, and 7 bases lay outside the gene matches. CDR3 nucleotides: TGTGCTAGTGGTTTGGAGGCGGGAGTAGGAAATGAGCAGTTCTTC. It is translated as CASGLEAGVGNEQFF.

On this clonotype itself: Likely a read error: the CDR3 ends without its conserved phenylalanine or tryptophan. This chain links TRBV28 with TRBJ2-6, with D uncertain. Between the trimmed V and J ends, which lost 5 bases and 5 bases, there was a span of 10 bases. Per germline, CDR1 MDHEN and CDR2 SYDVKM. The CDR3 contains 14 residues. The CDR3 region has the DNA TGTGCCAGCAGTCCCCCCCCTAGGGCCAACGTCCTGACTGTC. It is translated as CASSPPPRANVLTV.

The table lists this clonotype with a count of one. The V and J genes are TRBV5-1 and TRBJ2-1; D is unresolved. Germline CDR1 is SGHRS and CDR2 is YFSETQ. Between the trimmed V and J ends, which lost 1 base and 0 bases, there was a span of 11 bases. The CDR3 has 16 amino acids. Here the CDR3 DNA reads TGCGCCAGCAGCTTGATGGCTTTCCTCTCCTACAATGAGCAGTTCTTC. Translated, it gives CASSLMAFLSYNEQFF.

The chain joins TRBV6-4 to TRBJ1-5; perhaps TRBD1 as D (5 bases). Germline CDR1 is MRHNA and CDR2 is SNTAGT. V lost 6 bases to trimming and J lost 0 bases, with 12 bases between them. This CDR3 region has 15 residues. The CDR3 DNA is TGTGCCAGCAGAGCCCAGGGTGATAGCAATCAGCCCCAGCATTTT. As protein: CASRAQGDSNQPQHF.

This clonotype was counted a few times. The genes are TRBV19 and TRBJ2-7, with TRBD1 identical over 9 bases. CDR1 is LNHDA and CDR2 is SQIVND in the germline V gene (reference sequence). With V trimmed by 5 bases and J by 3 bases, 11 bases remained unmatched. CDR3 length: 16 amino acids. The CDR3, as DNA: TGTGCCAGTAGTCCCGGGACAGGGAAAAGTTTCTACGAGCAGTACTTC. Translating gives CASSPGTGKSFYEQYF.